Following are 19 T cell receptor beta chains from one sample sequenced in a study of shared clonotypes between healthy human individuals. The data were produced by immunoSEQ multiplex PCR, yet TCRdb's version contains in-frame clones alone and is incomplete. The table shows roughly 2.2 million clones, with roughly 93% occurring only once. The specimen was naive CD4+ T cells from PBMCs. Subset here: CD45RA+ positively selected. Every receptor here comes from a man younger than 35 in good health. Some clones in this sample may be carry-over from other donors' samples.

The chain couples TRBV28 to TRBJ2-7, with 10 bases identical to TRBD2. V lost 6 bases to trimming and J lost 3 bases; unmatched junction nucleotides: 11. Per the germline V gene, CDR1 is MDHEN and CDR2 is SYDVKM. The CDR3 runs to 16 residues. The CDR3 region has the DNA TGTGCCAGCAGCCTCCTTAGACTAGCGGGTTACTACGAGCAGTACTTC. This translates into CASSLLRLAGYYEQYF.

The chain has TRBV7-9 and TRBJ2-1; the match to TRBD1 covers 7 bases. V lost 3 bases and J lost 4; bases outside the gene matches: 6. There are 15 residues in the CDR3. CDR1 SEHNR and CDR2 FQNEAQ come from the germline V gene (reference sequence). The CDR3 region is CASSFPGGVYNEQFF. CDR3 nucleotide sequence: TGTGCCAGCAGCTTTCCAGGGGGTGTTTACAATGAGCAGTTCTTC.

In this sample, this clone turned up a few times. The chain couples TRBV21-1 to TRBJ1-2. TRBV21-1 is designated a pseudogene. The CDR3 is 14 amino acids. CDR3 coding DNA: TGTGCCAGCAGCAATGAAGGAGCATCAGGAGGCTACACCTTC. Amino acid sequence: CASSNEGASGGYTF.

This rearrangement joins TRBV5-1 to TRBJ1-1; 8 nucleotides agree with TRBD1. CDR1 SGHRS and CDR2 YFSETQ come from the germline V gene. This CDR3 comprises 15 residues. The junction had 9 bases not matched to a gene; V was cut back by 4 bases and J by 4 bases. The CDR3 here is CASSIPTGEPTEAFF. CDR3 nucleotide sequence: TGCGCCAGCAGCATTCCGACAGGGGAACCCACTGAAGCTTTCTTT.

The count of this clone is one. This sample includes further DNA sequences coding for the same CDR3. This chain links TRBV7-8 with TRBJ2-7; TRBD1 aligns across 7 bases. The CDR3 runs to 14 residues. CDR1 and CDR2 from the germline V gene are SGHVS and FQNEAQ. Trimming removed 5 bases from V and 0 bases from J; junction bases left unmatched: 4. The DNA for the CDR3 is TGTGCCAGCAGCCTGGACAGGTTCTCCTACGAGCAGTACTTC. Translation gives CASSLDRFSYEQYF.

The chain uses TRBV6-1 and TRBJ1-5; maybe TRBD1 (6 bases). V lost 1 base, J lost 6 bases, and 7 bases lay in between. This CDR3 has 13 amino acids. Germline CDR1 reads MNHNS; CDR2 reads SASEGT. The CDR3 coding sequence is TGTGCCAGCAGTGAAGGCAGGGGTCAGCCCCAGCATTTT. This translates into CASSEGRGQPQHF.

The DNA of the CDR3 is TGTGCCAGCAGCCCGAGGACTGGGCTGGATACGCAGTATTTT. It encodes CASSPRTGLDTQYF. The chain links TRBV7-9 to TRBJ2-3, with D possibly being TRBD2 (5 bases). CDR1 and CDR2 (germline): SEHNR, FQNEAQ (reference sequence). The CDR3 covers 14 residues. The V end lost 5 bases, the J end lost 6 bases, and 15 bases lay between the germline ends.

This clone was counted a single time. The limits of the CDR3 on the DNA are not certain, so only TCRdb's listed CDR3 is given. The chain carries TRBV10-2 and TRBJ2-2; the table calls TRBD2, which could not be checked here. CDR1 is WSHSY and CDR2 is SAAADI in the germline V gene. The CDR3 totals 15 residues, both ends included. This chain's CDR3 is CAVGRAIRRAGELFF.

This sequence joins TRBV5-1 and TRBJ2-3, with 9 bases identical to TRBD1. CDR1 and CDR2 (germline): SGHRS, YFSETQ. The CDR3 length is 16 residues. The trim removed 1 base at V and 5 bases at J, leaving 8 bases unmatched. This chain's CDR3 is CASSLRGQGGEDTQYF. CDR3 nucleotides: TGCGCCAGCAGCTTGCGGGGACAGGGAGGAGAAGATACGCAGTATTTT.

This chain uses TRBV28 with TRBJ2-7; D possibly corresponds to TRBD2 (6 bases). Deletions cut 6 bases from V and 6 bases from J, with 15 bases between. The CDR3 loop spans 13 amino acids. The germline V gene has CDR1 MDHEN and CDR2 SYDVKM. The CDR3 is CASREGREGEQYF. For the CDR3, the DNA is TGTGCCAGCAGGGAGGGCAGGGAAGGCGAGCAGTACTTC.

This chain uses TRBV6-1 with TRBJ1-5; D is perhaps TRBD1 (5 bases). Trimming removed 2 bases from V and 6 bases from J, with 14 bases in between. CDR3 length: 15 amino acids. CDR1 is MNHNS, CDR2 SASEGT, per germline. CDR3 in amino acids: CASSELGVISQPQHF. Written as DNA, the CDR3 is TGTGCCAGCAGTGAATTAGGGGTAATTTCTCAGCCCCAGCATTTT.

The chain couples TRBV27 to TRBJ2-3; D is undetermined. This CDR3 spans 13 amino acids. The V gene lost 6 bases and the J gene lost 0 bases, with 7 bases spanning the gap. Looked up from germline, CDR1 is MNHEY and CDR2 is SMNVEV (reference sequence). CDR3: CASRGPSTDTQYF. The CDR3 DNA sequence: TGTGCCAGCAGGGGCCCGAGCACAGATACGCAGTATTTT.

The chain combines TRBV7-9 with TRBJ1-2, with 10 bases matching TRBD1. CDR3 length: 15 residues. V shed 3 bases and J 4 bases; nucleotides not matched to a gene: 5. Germline V CDR1 and CDR2: SEHNR, FQNEAQ (reference sequence). CDR3 DNA: TGTGCCAGCAGCTTCGCGGACAGGGGGTTCTATGGCTACACCTTC. The encoded protein is CASSFADRGFYGYTF.

CDR3 nucleotides: TGTGCCAGCAGCTCCCCGGGACAGGGTAACTATGGCTACACCTTC. This sequence encodes CASSSPGQGNYGYTF. V and J are TRBV11-2 and TRBJ1-2; TRBD1 aligns across 9 bases. This CDR3 is 15 amino acids long. V lost 4 bases and J lost 1; bases outside the gene matches: 4. Per germline, CDR1 SGHAT and CDR2 FQNNGV.

The genes are TRBV29-1 and TRBJ2-7; 13 bases line up with TRBD2. Losses at the gene ends were 4 bases for V and 2 bases for J; bases not matched to a gene: 5. The CDR3 totals 15 residues. Germline V lookup: CDR1 SQVTM, CDR2 ANQGSEA. CDR3 in amino acids: CSVVWTSGSTYEQYF. In DNA, the CDR3 is TGCAGCGTTGTGTGGACTAGCGGGAGCACCTACGAGCAGTACTTC.

The CDR3: CASRRTENSGANVLTF. In nucleotides, the CDR3 is TGTGCCAGCAGAAGGACGGAAAACTCTGGGGCCAACGTCCTGACTTTC. The J gene is TRBJ2-6, the V gene TRBV2; D is ambiguous. This CDR3 contains 16 residues. Germline-derived CDR1 and CDR2 are SNHLY and FYNNEI. Trimming pared 6 bases from V and 0 bases from J, leaving 12 bases between.

J is TRBJ1-2 and V is TRBV6-1, with 8 bases aligning to TRBD1. The germline V gene has CDR1 MNHNS and CDR2 SASEGT. The CDR3 is 13 amino acids. V gave up 9 bases and J gave up 5 bases; unmatched junction bases: 8. CDR3 in DNA: TGTGCCAGGGGCCTCGGGACAGGATATGGCTACACCTTC. It is translated as CARGLGTGYGYTF.

In its sample, this clone was seen once. In DNA form, the CDR3 reads TGTGCCAGCAGTCGGGGACCGAGCTACGAGCAGTACTTC. This gives the protein CASSRGPSYEQYF. The J gene is TRBJ2-7, the V gene TRBV27; D is tentatively TRBD1 or TRBD2 (5 bases each). The CDR3 totals 13 residues. Deletions cut 5 bases from V and 3 bases from J, with 11 bases between. Per germline, CDR1 MNHEY and CDR2 SMNVEV (reference sequence).

The V and J genes are TRBV7-9 and TRBJ1-2, with TRBD1 identical over 7 bases. Trimming took 7 bases from V and 5 from J; bases not matched to a gene: 13. The CDR3 totals 15 residues. The germline V gene encodes CDR1 SEHNR and CDR2 FQNEAQ (reference sequence). The CDR3 loop reads CASTSGSGTAYGYTF. The CDR3 DNA reads TGTGCCAGCACTTCGGGTTCCGGGACAGCGTATGGCTACACCTTC.